These 10 T cell receptor beta chains came from one sample sequenced in a study of siplizumab effects on memory and regulatory T cells. Only in-frame clones appear in the TCRdb table, and some are missing; sequencing was by immunoSEQ multiplex PCR. This sample yields roughly 82,000 clones, of which around 90% are seen a single time; approximately 1.5% belongs to the top ten. The sample consisted of Tregs sorted from blood. The origin of the receptors is a human donor in good health.

The rearrangement joins TRBV29-1 to TRBJ1-2; TRBD1 is a possible D gene (6 bases). Deletions cut 0 bases from V and 4 bases from J, with 15 bases between. The germline CDR1 and CDR2 sequences are SQVTM and ANQGSEA. CDR3 length equals 15 residues. CDR3 coding DNA: TGCAGCGTTGAAGATCTTCAGGGGCGAGGCTATGGCTACACCTTC. Protein sequence: CSVEDLQGRGYGYTF.

This clone was recorded a few times. J is TRBJ2-7 and V is TRBV27, with 13 positions matching TRBD2. The CDR3 is 17 residues long. The germline V gene encodes CDR1 MNHEY and CDR2 SMNVEV (reference sequence). V shed 5 bases, J shed 2 bases, and the junction held 9 bases outside the gene matches. The CDR3 loop reads CASSRRSGTSGAYEQYF. The DNA of the CDR3 is TGTGCCAGCAGTCGAAGGTCCGGGACTAGCGGGGCCTACGAGCAGTACTTC.

This clone was seen a few times. CDR3 region: CAISVQGWSEAFF. CDR3 nucleotides: TGTGCCATCAGTGTACAGGGGTGGTCTGAAGCTTTCTTT. V gene TRBV10-3 combines with J gene TRBJ1-1; 7 bases align to TRBD1. V was clipped by 4 bases and J by 6 bases; unmatched bases: 5. Germline V gene lookup returns CDR1 ENHRY and CDR2 SYGVKD. The CDR3 is made up of 13 amino acids.

As DNA, the CDR3 is TGTGCCAGCAGACCGGACGGCACTTATGGCTACACCTTC. This translates into CASRPDGTYGYTF. This rearrangement joins TRBV2 to TRBJ1-2; D ambiguous. Trimming took 6 bases from V and 5 from J, leaving 13 bases between them. Germline CDR1 is SNHLY and CDR2 is FYNNEI. The CDR3 has 13 residues.

This clone showed up just once. J is TRBJ1-1 and V is TRBV19; D unresolved. V lost 9 bases, J lost 1 base, and 12 bases lay in between. Germline V gene data show CDR1 as LNHDA and CDR2 as SQIVND (reference sequence). CDR3 length: 13 amino acids. DNA of the CDR3: TGTGCCAGCTCCGGGAGAGCGAACACTGAAGCTTTCTTT. The encoded protein is CASSGRANTEAFF.

The CDR3 loop reads CASSNRQGGTEAFF. CDR3 nucleotides: TGTGCCAGCAGTAATAGACAGGGGGGGACTGAAGCTTTCTTT. The rearrangement links TRBV6-1 to TRBJ1-1; 9 bases are shared with TRBD1. After removal of 5 bases from V and 5 bases from J, the junction contained 6 bases not matched to a gene. The CDR3 covers 14 residues. Looked up from germline, CDR1 is MNHNS and CDR2 is SASEGT.

The J gene is TRBJ2-2, the V gene TRBV6-6; a weak D match, TRBD2 (7 bases). The CDR3 runs 15 residues. CDR1 is MNHNY, CDR2 SVGAGI, per germline (reference sequence). V was trimmed by 2 bases and J by 4 bases, leaving 11 bases between them. The CDR3, as DNA: TGTGCCAGCAGTTACGGGGGGGCGCCCACCGGGGAGCTGTTTTTT. It encodes CASSYGGAPTGELFF.

The J gene is TRBJ2-3, the V gene TRBV7-2, with 8 bases that match TRBD2. The CDR3 runs to 18 residues. J was trimmed by 6 bases and V by 5 bases; bases with no gene match: 19. Germline V gene lookup returns CDR1 SGHTA and CDR2 FQGNSA. CDR3 amino acids: CASSKTPWGSGVGDTQYF. CDR3 in DNA: TGTGCCAGCAGCAAGACCCCTTGGGGTAGCGGGGTCGGGGATACGCAGTATTTT.

The chain is built from TRBV7-9 and TRBJ2-7; D gene uncertain. This CDR3 has 13 amino acids. Germline CDR1 and CDR2: SEHNR and FQNEAQ (reference sequence). V lost 4 bases, J lost 4 bases, and 11 bases lay in between. The CDR3 nucleotides read TGTGCCAGCAGCTCCCTCGCCTCTTACGAGCAGTACTTC. Translation: CASSSLASYEQYF.

Here the CDR3 reads CASSAFPGANVLTF. The CDR3 DNA follows: TGTGCCAGCAGCGCCTTTCCTGGGGCCAACGTCCTGACTTTC. The chain combines TRBV7-6 with TRBJ2-6, with D hard to call. From germline, CDR1 is SGHVS and CDR2 FNYEAQ. The germline V and J ends were trimmed by 5 bases and 2 bases, with 7 bases remaining between them. CDR3 length: 14 residues.